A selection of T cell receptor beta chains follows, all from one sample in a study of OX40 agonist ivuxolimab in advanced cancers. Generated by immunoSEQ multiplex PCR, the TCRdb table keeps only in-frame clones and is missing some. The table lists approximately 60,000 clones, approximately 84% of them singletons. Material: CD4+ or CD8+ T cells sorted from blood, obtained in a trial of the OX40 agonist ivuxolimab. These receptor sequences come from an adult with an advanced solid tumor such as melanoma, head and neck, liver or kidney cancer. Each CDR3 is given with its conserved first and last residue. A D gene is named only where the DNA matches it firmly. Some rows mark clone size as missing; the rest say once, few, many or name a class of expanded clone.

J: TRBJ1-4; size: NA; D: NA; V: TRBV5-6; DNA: TGTGCCAGCAGCCAGGACCTCGCGGAGGAAAAACTGTTTTTT; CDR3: CASSQDLAEEKLFF
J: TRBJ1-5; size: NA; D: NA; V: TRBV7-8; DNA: TGTGCCAGCAGCTTAGCGGGAGGCCGGACGGACTTTAATCAGCCCCAGCATTTT; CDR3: CASSLAGGRTDFNQPQHF
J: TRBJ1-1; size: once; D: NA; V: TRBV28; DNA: TGTGCCAGCAGTTTAGGAGTGAACACTGAAGCTTTCTTT; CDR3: CASSLGVNTEAFF
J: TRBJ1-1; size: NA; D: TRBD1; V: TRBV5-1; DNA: TGCGCCAGCAGCTGGGGGACAGGTGAAGCTTTCTTT; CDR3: CASSWGTGEAFF
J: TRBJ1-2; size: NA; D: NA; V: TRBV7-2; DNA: TGTGCCAGCAGCTTAGGGACAGAAAGTGGCTACACCTTC; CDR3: CASSLGTESGYTF
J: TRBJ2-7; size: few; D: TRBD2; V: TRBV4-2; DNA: TGTGCCAGCAGCCAAGATCGTCTAGCGGGAGGGAGGGAGCAGTACTTC; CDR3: CASSQDRLAGGREQYF
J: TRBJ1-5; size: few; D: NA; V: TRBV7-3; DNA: TGTGCCAGCAGCGCTGGACCCAATCAGCCCCAGCATTTT; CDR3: CASSAGPNQPQHF
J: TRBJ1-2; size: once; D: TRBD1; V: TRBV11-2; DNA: TGTGCCAGCAGCCCCGGACAGGACTATGGCTACACCTTC; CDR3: CASSPGQDYGYTF
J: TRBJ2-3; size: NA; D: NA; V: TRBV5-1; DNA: TGCGCCAGCAGTCTTGGAAGACAGGACAGCACAGATACGCAGTATTTT; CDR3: CASSLGRQDSTDTQYF
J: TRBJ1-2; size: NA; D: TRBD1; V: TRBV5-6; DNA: TGTGCCAGCAGCTTGAGTCCGGGACAGGGGTTCTATGGCTACACCTTC; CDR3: CASSLSPGQGFYGYTF
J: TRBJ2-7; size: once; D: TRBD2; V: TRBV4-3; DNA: TGCGCCAGCAGCCCTGAGCCTGGGGGGGGAACCGAGCAGTACTTC; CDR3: CASSPEPGGGTEQYF
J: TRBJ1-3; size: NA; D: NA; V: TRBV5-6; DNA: TGTGCCAGCAGCTTGATGGGAGAGGGTCCCTCTGGAAACACCATATATTTT; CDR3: CASSLMGEGPSGNTIYF
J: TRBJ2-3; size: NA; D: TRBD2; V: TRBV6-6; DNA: TGTGCCAGCAGTAAAGGACTAGCGGATACGCAGTATTTT; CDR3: CASSKGLADTQYF
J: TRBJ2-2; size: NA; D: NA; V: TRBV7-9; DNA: TGTGCCAGCGGCTGGGACACCGGGGAGCTGTTTTTT; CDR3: CASGWDTGELFF
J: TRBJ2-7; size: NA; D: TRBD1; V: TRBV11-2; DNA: TGTGCCAGCAGCCTGGGACAGGGACACTACGAGCAGTACTTC; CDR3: CASSLGQGHYEQYF
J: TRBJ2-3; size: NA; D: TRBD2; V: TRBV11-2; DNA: TGTGCCAGCAGCTTAGTACTAGCGGGTTCCACAGATACGCAGTATTTT; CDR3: CASSLVLAGSTDTQYF
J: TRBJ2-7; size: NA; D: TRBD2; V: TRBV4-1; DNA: TGCGCCAGCAGCCGGACTAGCGGGCTTACCTACGAGCAGTACTTC; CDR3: CASSRTSGLTYEQYF
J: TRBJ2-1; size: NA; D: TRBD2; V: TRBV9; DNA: TGTGCCAGCAGCAGACTAGCGAAATCCTACAATGAGCAGTTCTTC; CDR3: CASSRLAKSYNEQFF
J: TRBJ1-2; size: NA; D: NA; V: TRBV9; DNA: TGTGCCAGCAGCGGGTCGGGCAGACTTAACTATGGCTACACCTTC; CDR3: CASSGSGRLNYGYTF
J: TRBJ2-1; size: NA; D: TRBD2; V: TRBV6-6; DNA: TGTGCCAGCAGCCCTCCAGAGCGGGGGGGCGCAGATGAGCAGTTCTTC; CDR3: CASSPPERGGADEQFF
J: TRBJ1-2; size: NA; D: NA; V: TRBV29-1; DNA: TGCAGCGTTGTCGGGGGGGACTATGGCTACACCTTC; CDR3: CSVVGGDYGYTF
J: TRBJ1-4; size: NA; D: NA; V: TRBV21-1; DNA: TGTGCCAGCAGCAAATCGTCCAAGTACGAAGAAAAACTGTTTTTT; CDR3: CASSKSSKYEEKLFF
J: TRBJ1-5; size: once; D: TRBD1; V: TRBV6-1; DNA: TGTGCCAGCAGGACAGGGGGCTGGCAGCCCCAGCATTTT; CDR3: CASRTGGWQPQHF
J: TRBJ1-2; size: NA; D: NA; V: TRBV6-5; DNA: TGTGCCAGCAGTTACGAAGGGGAGGGTGGCTACACCTTC; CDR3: CASSYEGEGGYTF
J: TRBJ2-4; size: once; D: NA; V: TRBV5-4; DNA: TGTGCCAGCAGCTTCTCGGGGCTTAAAAGCATTCAGTACTTC; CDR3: CASSFSGLKSIQYF
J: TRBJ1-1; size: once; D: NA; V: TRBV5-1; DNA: TGCGCCAGCAGCTTCCTACAAGGGGACTCCGGTGAAGCTTTCTTT; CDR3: CASSFLQGDSGEAFF
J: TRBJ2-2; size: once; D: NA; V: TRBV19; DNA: TGTGCCAGTAGTCAAAATCCGAACACCGGGGAGCTGTTTTTT; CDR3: CASSQNPNTGELFF
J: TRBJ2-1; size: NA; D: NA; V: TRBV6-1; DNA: TGTGCCAGCAGTAAAGGTGCCACGAGCTCCTACAATGAGCAGTTCTTC; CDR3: CASSKGATSSYNEQFF
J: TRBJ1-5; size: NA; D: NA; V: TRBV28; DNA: TGTGCCAGCAGCAGGACGGGGGGAGGCAATCAGCCCCAGCATTTT; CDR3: CASSRTGGGNQPQHF
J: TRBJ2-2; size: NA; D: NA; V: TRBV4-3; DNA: TGCGCCAGCAGCCAATACCTAGCTCTCACCGGGGAGCTGTTTTTT; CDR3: CASSQYLALTGELFF
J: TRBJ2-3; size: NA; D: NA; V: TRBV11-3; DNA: TGTGCCAGCAGCCCCCGGATTTTGCCAGATACGCAGTATTTT; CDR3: CASSPRILPDTQYF
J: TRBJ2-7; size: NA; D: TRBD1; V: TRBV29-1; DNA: TGCAGCGTTCTCCGGGACAGGGACTCCTACGAGCAGTACTTC; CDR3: CSVLRDRDSYEQYF
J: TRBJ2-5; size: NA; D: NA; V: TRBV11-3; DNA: TGTGCCAGCAGCGAACAGGGATTCGACCAAGAGACCCAGTACTTC; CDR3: CASSEQGFDQETQYF
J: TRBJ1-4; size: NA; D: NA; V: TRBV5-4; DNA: TGTGCCAGCAGCTCAGGGTATAATGAAAAACTGTTTTTT; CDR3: CASSSGYNEKLFF
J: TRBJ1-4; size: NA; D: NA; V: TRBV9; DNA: TGTGCCAGCAGCGTACAGGGGTCAGGCGAAAAACTGTTTTTT; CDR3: CASSVQGSGEKLFF
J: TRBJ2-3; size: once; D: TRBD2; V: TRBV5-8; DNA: TGTGCCAGCAGCTCGGGACTAGCGGGAGCTTCAGATACGCAGTATTTT; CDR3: CASSSGLAGASDTQYF
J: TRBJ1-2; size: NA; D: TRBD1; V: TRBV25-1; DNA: TGTGCCAGCAGTGCCCCACAGGGGCCCTATGGCTACACCTTC; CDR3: CASSAPQGPYGYTF
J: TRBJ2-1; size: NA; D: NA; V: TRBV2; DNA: TGTGCCAGCAGCGCTGACAGGTCGAGCTACAATGAGCAGTTCTTC; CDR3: CASSADRSSYNEQFF
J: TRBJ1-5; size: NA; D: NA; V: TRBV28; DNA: TGTGCCAGCAGTGGGACTGGACAGCGCCCATTTAATCAGCCCCAGCATTTT; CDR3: CASSGTGQRPFNQPQHF
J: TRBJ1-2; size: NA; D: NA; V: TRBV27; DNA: TGTGCCAGCAGCGTGGCAGGGCGTGGCGGCTACACCTTC; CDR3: CASSVAGRGGYTF
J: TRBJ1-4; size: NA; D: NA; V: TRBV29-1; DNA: TGCAGCGTTGGGGGGGCGCTTGGTGAAAAACTGTTTTTT; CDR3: CSVGGALGEKLFF
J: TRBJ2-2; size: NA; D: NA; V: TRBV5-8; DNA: TGTGCCAGCAGCTTGGGATGGGGCGCCGGGGAGCTGTTTTTT; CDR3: CASSLGWGAGELFF
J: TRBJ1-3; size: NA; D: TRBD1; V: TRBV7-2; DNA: TGTGCCAGCAGCCACGGGACAGGGCGCTCTGGAAACACCATATATTTT; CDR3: CASSHGTGRSGNTIYF
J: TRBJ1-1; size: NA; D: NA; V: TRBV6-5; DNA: TGTGCCAGCAGCCCATTCCAGGGTGAGAACACTGAAGCTTTCTTT; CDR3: CASSPFQGENTEAFF
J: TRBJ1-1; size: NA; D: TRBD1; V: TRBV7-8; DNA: TGTGCCAGCAGCTCAAACACAGGGGGTGGCACTGAAGCTTTCTTT; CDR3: CASSSNTGGGTEAFF
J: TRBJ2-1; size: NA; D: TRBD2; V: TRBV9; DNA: TGTGCCAGCAGCGTTCTCGGGACTAGCGTAGTAAATGAGCAGTTCTTC; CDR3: CASSVLGTSVVNEQFF
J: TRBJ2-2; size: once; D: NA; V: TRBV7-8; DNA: TGTGCCAGCAGCTTAGCCAGGGCGAACACCGGGGAGCTGTTTTTT; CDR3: CASSLARANTGELFF
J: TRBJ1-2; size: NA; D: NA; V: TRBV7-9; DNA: TGTGCCAGCAGCAACATAAGTTCAGGAATCTATGGCTACACCTTC; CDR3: CASSNISSGIYGYTF
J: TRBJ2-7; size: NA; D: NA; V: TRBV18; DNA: TGTGCCAGCTCCCCTGGGTTGTTTGACGAGCAGTACTTC; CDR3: CASSPGLFDEQYF
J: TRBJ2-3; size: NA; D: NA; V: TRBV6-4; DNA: TGTGCCAGCAGCGCAGGACGGACGGGAACAGATACGCAGTATTTT; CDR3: CASSAGRTGTDTQYF
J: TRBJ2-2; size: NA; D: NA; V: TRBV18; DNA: TGTGCCAGCTCACCAGTCGGCGCGAACACCGGGGAGCTGTTTTTT; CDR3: CASSPVGANTGELFF